This TCR beta chain comes out of a study of OX40 agonist ivuxolimab in advanced cancers. Background on the study: Mean age approximately 66 years, range about 20 to 85; roughly 80% male. Overall study results and limits: On average, a greater number of expanded clones characterised CD8+ T cells relative to CD4+.

Assay: immunoSEQ multiplex PCR; the TCRdb copy retains only in-frame clones and omits some. The sample shows tens of thousands of clones, 75% to 90% of them seen only once. Patients were ineligible given autoimmune disease history or systemic immunosuppression. Turning to this clone: Antigen: not known.

This CDR3 contains 14 residues. Germline V lookup: CDR1 SGHDT, CDR2 YYEEEE. V lost 0 bases and J 1 base, leaving 7 bases between the germline ends. This chain connects TRBV5-6 to TRBJ1-1; D is perhaps TRBD1 (5 bases). This receptor was taken from an adult with an advanced solid tumor such as melanoma, head and neck, liver or kidney cancer. Sequences were derived from CD4+ or CD8+ T cells sorted from blood, sampled in a trial of the OX40 agonist ivuxolimab. The CDR3 DNA sequence: TGTGCCAGCAGCTTGGTGGGGGGGAACACTGAAGCTTTCTTT. It is translated as CASSLVGGNTEAFF.